This T cell receptor (beta chain) came from a study of blood T cell repertoires in COVID-19. As for the study in general: From the United States, Italy and Spain came samples of acute and convalescent COVID-19. From T cells, B-cell-depleted T cells, or PBMCs came the material, which was cDNA or gDNA.

Authors' analysis steps: Estimated nucleated cell counts came from reference gene primer amplification. Only in-frame clones appear in the TCRdb table, and some are missing; sequencing was by immunoSEQ multiplex PCR. V, J and clone size are those of that table, while D and trimming were read from the DNA. The sample includes more than 60,000 clones, nearly 90% of them seen just once. Input material: peripheral blood. The origin of this receptor is a man aged 45-65 years with acute or convalescent COVID-19.

CDR3 DNA sequence: TGTGCCGCCTCGACCGCTAGCGGGAGCGGCACAGATACGCAGTATTTT. It translates to CAASTASGSGTDTQYF. This chain uses TRBV30 with TRBJ2-3; 10 bases are shared with TRBD2. CDR1 is GTSNPN, CDR2 SVGIG, per germline (reference sequence). V lost 8 bases, J lost 1 base, and 12 bases stayed unmatched. The CDR3 runs to 16 residues. Based on the CDR3 plus reference TRBV30 and TRBJ2-3, the full variable domain is SQTIHQWPATLVQPVGSPLSLECTVEGTSNPNLYWYRQAAGRGLQLLFYSVGIGQISSEVPQNLSASRPQDRQFILSSKKLLLSDSGFYLCAASTASGSGTDTQYFGPGTRLTVL.